The TCR beta chain under discussion was sequenced for a study of early T cells in non-severe SARS-CoV-2 infection (dated by TCRdb to the early 2020s). At the level of the whole study: Because TCR sequencing relied on bulk RNA taken from unsorted whole blood, pairing of alpha and beta chains was not possible.

Libraries were constructed by 5' RACE. TCRdb records NextSeq 500 as the sequencer. Unique molecular identifiers were attached to individual cDNA molecules in the TCR library protocol so that sequencing error and PCR bias could be corrected. Both TCR alpha and beta chains were sequenced, and tight co-correlation was observed between alpha and beta sequence abundances in each sample. The original methods were these. V gene, J gene and CDR3 annotation of TCR sequences was performed with Decombinator V4. Expanded TCRs were defined as changing significantly between any two time points under a Poisson model with p below 0.0001. TCR abundances were normalised to the total number of TCRs sequenced per sample and were expressed as counts per million. MAIT TCRs were defined by TRAV1-2 paired with TRAJ12, TRAJ20 or TRAJ33, and iNKT TCRs by TRAV10 paired with TRAJ18. A search of VDJdb, accessed on 1 November 2021, was run for TCRs annotated to CMV, EBV and SARS-CoV-2, with TCRs annotated for multiple antigens excluded. The public reads were reprocessed in TCRdb via fastp at Q25 and MiXCR, keeping in-frame beta chains. Duplicate CDR3 protein sequences are folded into a single record with the most common DNA and genes. The V and J calls and clone size are TCRdb's, not the authors'. The sample includes 50,000 to 55,000 distinct CDR3 sequences, with 9.1% observed a single time. The ten top clones hold around 4.2% of the sample.

CDR1 and CDR2, per the germline V gene, are SQVTM and ANQGSEA. V loses 5 bases of germline sequence and J loses 4 bases, and the interval between the two ends is 10 bases. The CDR3 spans 12 residues, from the cysteine through the phenylalanine. The DNA shown is the 36-base CDR3, in frame from base 1. At least ten counts were recorded for this clonotype. Which antigen it targets is not known. One base away there is no much larger clone; base qualities are not given. The study was a case-control design nested within a healthcare worker cohort in London, UK, with weekly nasopharyngeal swab PCR tests and blood sampling. Healthcare workers were recruited during the week of the UK lockdown, between 23 and 31 March 2020, and followed weekly for up to roughly 15 weeks. Study-wide findings and limitations: VDJdb matching was skewed toward anti-spike CD8 responses and likely underestimated virus-specific expansions, missing private and CD4 specificities.

Sequencing was carried out using whole blood. This sequence originates from an adult who was a healthcare worker with PCR-confirmed SARS-CoV-2 infection or an uninfected control (not recorded which). Recombination joined TRBV29-1 with TRBJ2-3, with the D gene too uncertain to name. The encoded CDR3 is CSVRQTADTQYF. The DNA sequence is TGCAGCGTTCGTCAGACTGCAGATACGCAGTATTTT.